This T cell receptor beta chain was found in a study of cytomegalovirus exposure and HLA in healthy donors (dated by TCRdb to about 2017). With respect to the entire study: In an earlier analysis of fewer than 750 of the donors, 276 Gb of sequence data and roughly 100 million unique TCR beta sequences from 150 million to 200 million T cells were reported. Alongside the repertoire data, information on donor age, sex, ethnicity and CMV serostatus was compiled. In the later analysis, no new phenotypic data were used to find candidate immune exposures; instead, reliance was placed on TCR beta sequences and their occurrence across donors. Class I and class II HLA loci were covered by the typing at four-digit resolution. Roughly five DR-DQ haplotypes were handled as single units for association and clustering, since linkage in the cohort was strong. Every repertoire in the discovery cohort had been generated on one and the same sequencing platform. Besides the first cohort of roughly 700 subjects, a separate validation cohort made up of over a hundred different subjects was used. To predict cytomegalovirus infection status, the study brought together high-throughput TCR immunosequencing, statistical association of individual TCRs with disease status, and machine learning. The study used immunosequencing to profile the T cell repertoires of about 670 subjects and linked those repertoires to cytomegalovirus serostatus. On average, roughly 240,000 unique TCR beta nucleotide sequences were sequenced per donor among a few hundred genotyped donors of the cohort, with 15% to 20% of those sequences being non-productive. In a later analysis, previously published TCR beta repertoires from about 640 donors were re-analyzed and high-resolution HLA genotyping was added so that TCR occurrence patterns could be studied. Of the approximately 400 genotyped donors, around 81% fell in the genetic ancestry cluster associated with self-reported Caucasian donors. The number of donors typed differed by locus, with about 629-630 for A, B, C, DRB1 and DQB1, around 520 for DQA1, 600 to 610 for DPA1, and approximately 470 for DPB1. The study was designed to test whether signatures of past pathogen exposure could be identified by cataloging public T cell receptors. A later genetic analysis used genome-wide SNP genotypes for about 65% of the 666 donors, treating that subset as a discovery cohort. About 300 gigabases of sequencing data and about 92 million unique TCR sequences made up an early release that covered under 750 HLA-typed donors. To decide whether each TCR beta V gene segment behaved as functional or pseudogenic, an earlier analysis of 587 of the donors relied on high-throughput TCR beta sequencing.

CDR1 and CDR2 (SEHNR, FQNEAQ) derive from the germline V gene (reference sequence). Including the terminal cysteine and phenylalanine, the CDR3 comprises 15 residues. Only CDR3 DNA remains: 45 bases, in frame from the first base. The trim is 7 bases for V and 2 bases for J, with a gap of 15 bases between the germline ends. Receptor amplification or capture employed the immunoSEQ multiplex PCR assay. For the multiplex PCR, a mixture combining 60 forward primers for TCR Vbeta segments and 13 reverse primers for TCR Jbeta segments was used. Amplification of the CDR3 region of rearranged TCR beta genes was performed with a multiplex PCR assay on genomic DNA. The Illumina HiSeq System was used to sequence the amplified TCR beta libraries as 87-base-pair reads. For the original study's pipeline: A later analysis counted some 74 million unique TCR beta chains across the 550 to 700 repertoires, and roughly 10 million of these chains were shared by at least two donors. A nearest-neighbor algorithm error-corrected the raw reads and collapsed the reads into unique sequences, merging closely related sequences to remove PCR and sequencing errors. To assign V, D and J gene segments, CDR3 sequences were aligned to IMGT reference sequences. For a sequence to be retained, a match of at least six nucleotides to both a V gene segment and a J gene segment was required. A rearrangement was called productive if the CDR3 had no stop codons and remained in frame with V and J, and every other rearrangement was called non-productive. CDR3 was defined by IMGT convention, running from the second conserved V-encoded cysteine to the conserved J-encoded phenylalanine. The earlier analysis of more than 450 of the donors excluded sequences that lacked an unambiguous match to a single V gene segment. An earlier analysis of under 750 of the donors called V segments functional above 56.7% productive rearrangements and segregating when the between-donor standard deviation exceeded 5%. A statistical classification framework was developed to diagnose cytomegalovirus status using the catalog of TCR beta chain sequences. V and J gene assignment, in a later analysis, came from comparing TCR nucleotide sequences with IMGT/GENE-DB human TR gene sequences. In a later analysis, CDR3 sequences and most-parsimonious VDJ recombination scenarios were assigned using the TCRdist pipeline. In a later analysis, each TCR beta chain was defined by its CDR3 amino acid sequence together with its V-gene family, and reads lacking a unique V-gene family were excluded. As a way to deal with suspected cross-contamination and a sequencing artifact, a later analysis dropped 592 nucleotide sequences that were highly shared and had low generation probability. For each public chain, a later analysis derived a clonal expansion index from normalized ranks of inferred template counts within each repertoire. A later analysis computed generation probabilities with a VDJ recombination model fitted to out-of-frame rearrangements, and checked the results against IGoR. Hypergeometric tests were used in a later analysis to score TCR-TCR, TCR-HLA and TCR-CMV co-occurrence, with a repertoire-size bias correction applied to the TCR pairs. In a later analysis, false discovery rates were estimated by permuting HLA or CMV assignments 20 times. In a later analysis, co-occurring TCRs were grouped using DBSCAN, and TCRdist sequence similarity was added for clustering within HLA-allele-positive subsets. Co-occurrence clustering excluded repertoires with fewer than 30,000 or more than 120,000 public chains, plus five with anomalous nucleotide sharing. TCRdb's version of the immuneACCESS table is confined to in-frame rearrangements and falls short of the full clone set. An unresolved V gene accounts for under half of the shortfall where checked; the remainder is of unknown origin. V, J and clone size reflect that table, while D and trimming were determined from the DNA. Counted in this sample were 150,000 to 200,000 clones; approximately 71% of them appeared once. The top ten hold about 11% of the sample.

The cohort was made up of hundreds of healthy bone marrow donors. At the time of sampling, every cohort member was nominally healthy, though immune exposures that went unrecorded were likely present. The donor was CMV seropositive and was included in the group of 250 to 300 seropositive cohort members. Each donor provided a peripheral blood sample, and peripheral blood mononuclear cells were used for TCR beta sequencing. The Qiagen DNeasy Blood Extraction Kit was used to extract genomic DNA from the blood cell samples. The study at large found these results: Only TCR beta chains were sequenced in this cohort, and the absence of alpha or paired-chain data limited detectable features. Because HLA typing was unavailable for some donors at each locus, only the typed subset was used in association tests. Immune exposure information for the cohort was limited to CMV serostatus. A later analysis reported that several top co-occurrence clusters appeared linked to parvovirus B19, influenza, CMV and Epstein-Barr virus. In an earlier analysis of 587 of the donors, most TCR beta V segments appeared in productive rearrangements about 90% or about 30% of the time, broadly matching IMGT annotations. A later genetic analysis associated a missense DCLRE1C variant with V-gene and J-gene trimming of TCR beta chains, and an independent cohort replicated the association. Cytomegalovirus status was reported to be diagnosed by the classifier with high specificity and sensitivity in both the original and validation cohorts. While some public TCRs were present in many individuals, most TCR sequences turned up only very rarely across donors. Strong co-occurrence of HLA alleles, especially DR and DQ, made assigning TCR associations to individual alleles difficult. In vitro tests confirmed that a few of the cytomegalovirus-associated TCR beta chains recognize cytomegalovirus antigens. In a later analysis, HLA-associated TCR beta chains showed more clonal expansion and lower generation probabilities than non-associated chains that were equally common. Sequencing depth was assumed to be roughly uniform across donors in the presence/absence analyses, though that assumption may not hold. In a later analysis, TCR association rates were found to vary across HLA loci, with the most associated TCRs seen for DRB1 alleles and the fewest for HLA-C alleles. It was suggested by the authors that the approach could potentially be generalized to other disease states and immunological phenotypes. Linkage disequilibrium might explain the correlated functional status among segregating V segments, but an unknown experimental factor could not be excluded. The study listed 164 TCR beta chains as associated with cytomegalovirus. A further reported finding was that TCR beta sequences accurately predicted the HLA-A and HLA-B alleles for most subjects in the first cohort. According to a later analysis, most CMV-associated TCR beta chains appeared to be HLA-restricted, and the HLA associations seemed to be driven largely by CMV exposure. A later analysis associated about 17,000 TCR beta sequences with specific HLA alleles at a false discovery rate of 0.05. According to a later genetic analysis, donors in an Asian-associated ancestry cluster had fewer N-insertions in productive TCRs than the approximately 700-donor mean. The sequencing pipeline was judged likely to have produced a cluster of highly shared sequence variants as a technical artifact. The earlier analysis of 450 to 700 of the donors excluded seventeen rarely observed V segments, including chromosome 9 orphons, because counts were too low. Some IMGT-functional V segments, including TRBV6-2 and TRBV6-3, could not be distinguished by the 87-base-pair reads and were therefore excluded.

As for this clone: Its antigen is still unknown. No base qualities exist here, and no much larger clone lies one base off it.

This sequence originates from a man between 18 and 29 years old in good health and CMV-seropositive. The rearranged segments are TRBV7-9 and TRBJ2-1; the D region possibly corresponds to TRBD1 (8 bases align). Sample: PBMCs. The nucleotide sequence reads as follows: TGTGCCAGCAAGCGAACAGGGGGGGCCTACAATGAGCAGTTCTTC. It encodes CASKRTGGAYNEQFF.